This T cell receptor (beta chain) was sequenced during a study of vaccination and CD4 T cells after COVID-19. Study in general: The post-COVID samples were taken a median roughly 94 days after diagnosis, anywhere from 35 to 161.

Notes on this clonotype: Its cognate antigen is unknown.

Study conclusions and caveats: Spike mono-reactivity was evident in 304 of the 307 vaccine-specific clones derived from convalescent patients. Among those convalescent, a median roughly 90% of reactive clones emerged solely post-vaccination.

Sequencing of cultured CD4+ T cell DNA used the Oncomine TCR Beta short-read assay. After culture, CD4+ T cells served as the source for genomic DNA extraction. TCRdb processed the PCR reads anew with MiXCR; each CDR3 protein has one entry. The sample has roughly 13,000 distinct CDR3 sequences, around 50% seen once. The treatment: approximately 9-day PBMC culture with coronavirus spike peptide pools or control peptides (ViraFEST assay). Per germline, CDR1 SGHRS and CDR2 YFSETQ. CDR3 length equals 15 residues. V was cut by 4 bases and J by 0 bases, with 13 bases left in between. The sample was CD4+ T cells from blood, cultured in vitro. The chain couples TRBV5-1 to TRBJ1-2; no firm D call. This clonotype was sampled from a human donor who had recovered from COVID-19. The CDR3 sequence: CASSPEGVANYGYTF. DNA for the CDR3: TGCGCCAGCAGCCCCGAGGGCGTAGCTAACTATGGCTACACCTTC.